The clone carrying this T cell receptor (beta chain) was found a few times. This specimen comes from a study of blood T cells in healthy people across ages. The authors ran a second PCR of roughly 6 to 11 cycles using a sample-barcoded 5' primer and a J-beta primer mix. TCRdb independently ran MiXCR on the 5' RACE reads; one entry per CDR3 protein. The table has around 990,000 distinct CDR3 sequences, 25% seen once. Trimming pared 2 bases from V and 10 bases from J, leaving 8 bases between. Germline V gene lookup returns CDR1 SQVTM and CDR2 ANQGSEA. The CDR3 is made up of 11 amino acids. In addition, the sample was reused for a study of T cells of mothers and their children. This second study notes: Every microgram of extracted RNA entered cDNA synthesis, approximately 1.5 ug per 15 ul. Each child gave a few million TCR beta CDR3 reads (each mother, over 8.5 million). With unrelated pairs as the comparison, related mother-child pairs had a slightly higher overlap that was not significant.

Sequencing was performed on blood. The receptor was isolated from a girl aged 2-10 years in good health. The chain joins TRBV29-1 to TRBJ1-4; D is unclear. Here the CDR3 DNA reads TGCAGCGTTGAATCTGCGGGAAAACTGTTTTTT. Its protein is CSVESAGKLFF.